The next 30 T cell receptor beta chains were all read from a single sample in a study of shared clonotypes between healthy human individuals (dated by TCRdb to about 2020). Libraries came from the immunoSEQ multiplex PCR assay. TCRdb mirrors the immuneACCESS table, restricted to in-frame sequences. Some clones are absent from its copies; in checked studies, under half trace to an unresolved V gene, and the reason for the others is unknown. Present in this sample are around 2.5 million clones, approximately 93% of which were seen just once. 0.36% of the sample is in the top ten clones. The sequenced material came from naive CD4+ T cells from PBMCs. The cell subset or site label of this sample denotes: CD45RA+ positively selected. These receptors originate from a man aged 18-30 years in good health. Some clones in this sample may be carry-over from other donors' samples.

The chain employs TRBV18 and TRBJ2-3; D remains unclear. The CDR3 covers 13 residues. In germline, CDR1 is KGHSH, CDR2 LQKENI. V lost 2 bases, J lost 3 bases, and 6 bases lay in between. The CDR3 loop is CASSPSETDTQYF. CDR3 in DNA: TGTGCCAGCTCACCATCAGAAACAGATACGCAGTATTTT.

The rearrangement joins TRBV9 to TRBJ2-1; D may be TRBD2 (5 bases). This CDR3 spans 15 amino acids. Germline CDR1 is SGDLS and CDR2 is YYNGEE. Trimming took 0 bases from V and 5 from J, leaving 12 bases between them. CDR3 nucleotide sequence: TGTGCCAGCAGCGTAGCGGGGTCTAATAACAATGAGCAGTTCTTC. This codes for CASSVAGSNNNEQFF.

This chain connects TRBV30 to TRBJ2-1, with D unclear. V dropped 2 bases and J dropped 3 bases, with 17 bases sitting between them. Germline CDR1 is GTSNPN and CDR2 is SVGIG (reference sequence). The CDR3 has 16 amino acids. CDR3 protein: CAWSLSGPPNYNEQFF. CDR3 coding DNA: TGTGCCTGGAGTCTTTCCGGGCCGCCAAACTACAATGAGCAGTTCTTC.

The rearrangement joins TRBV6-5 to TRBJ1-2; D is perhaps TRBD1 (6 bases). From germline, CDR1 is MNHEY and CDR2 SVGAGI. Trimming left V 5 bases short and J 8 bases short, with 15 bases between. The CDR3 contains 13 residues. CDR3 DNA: TGTGCCAGCAGTCGACAGGCCCTAGACGGCTACACCTTC. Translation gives CASSRQALDGYTF.

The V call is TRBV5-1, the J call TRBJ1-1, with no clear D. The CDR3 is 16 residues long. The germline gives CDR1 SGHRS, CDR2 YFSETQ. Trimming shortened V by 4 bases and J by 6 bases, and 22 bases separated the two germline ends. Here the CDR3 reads CASSLSWHGVGSEAFF. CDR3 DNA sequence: TGCGCCAGCAGCCTCTCCTGGCATGGTGTGGGGTCTGAAGCTTTCTTT.

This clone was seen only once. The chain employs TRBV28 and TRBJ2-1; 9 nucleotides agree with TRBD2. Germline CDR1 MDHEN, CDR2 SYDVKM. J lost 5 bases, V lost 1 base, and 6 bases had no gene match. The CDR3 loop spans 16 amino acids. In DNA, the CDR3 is TGTGCCAGCAGTTTATATGGGACTAGCATCCACAATGAGCAGTTCTTC. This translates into CASSLYGTSIHNEQFF.

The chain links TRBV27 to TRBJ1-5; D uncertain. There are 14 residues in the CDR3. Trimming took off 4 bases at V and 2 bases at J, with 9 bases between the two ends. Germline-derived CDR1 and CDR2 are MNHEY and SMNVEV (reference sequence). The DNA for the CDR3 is TGTGCCAGCAGTTCGGGCTTTGGCAATCAGCCCCAGCATTTT. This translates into CASSSGFGNQPQHF.

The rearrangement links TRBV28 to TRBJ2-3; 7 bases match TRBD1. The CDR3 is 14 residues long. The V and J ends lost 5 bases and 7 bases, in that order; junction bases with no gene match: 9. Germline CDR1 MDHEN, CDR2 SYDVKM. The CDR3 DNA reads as TGTGCCAGCAGTCTACAGGGGAACCCGAATACGCAGTATTTT. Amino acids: CASSLQGNPNTQYF.

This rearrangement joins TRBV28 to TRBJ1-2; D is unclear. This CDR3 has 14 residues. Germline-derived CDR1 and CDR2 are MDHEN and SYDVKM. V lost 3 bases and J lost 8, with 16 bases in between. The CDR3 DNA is TGTGCCAGCAGTTTCTTTAAGGGTAGCACGGGCTACACCTTC. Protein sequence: CASSFFKGSTGYTF.

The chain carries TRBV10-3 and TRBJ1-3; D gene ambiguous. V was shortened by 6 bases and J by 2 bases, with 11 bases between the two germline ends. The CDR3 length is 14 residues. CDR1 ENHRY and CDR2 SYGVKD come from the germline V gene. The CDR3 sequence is CAISPGRTGNTIYF. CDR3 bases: TGTGCCATCAGCCCGGGCCGGACTGGAAACACCATATATTTT.

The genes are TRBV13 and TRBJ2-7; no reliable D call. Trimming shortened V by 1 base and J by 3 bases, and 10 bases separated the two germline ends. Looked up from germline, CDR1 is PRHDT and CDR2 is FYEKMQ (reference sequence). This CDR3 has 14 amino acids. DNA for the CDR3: TGTGCCAGCAGCTTAGTGGACCCACTCTACGAGCAGTACTTC. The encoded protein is CASSLVDPLYEQYF.

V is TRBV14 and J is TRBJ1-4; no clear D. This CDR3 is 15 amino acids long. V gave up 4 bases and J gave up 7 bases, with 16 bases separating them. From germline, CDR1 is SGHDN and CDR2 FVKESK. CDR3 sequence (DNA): TGTGCCAGCAGCCCCCGGGCCTTAGGGCCTGAAAAACTGTTTTTT. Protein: CASSPRALGPEKLFF.

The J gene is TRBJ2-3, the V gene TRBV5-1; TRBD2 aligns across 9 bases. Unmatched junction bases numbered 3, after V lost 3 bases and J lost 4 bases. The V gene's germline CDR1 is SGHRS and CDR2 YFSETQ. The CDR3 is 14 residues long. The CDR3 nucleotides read TGCGCCAGCAGCTCAACTAGCGGGCCAGATACGCAGTATTTT. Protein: CASSSTSGPDTQYF.

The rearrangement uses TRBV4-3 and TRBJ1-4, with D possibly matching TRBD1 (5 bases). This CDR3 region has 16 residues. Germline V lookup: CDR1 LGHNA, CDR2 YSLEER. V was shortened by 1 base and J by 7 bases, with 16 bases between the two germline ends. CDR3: CASSQGGVRVGEKLFF. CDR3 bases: TGCGCCAGCAGCCAAGGGGGCGTCAGGGTCGGTGAAAAACTGTTTTTT.

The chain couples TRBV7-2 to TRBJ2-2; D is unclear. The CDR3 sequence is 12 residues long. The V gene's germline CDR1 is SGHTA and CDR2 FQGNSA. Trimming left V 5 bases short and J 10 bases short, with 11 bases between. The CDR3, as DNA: TGTGCCAGCAGCCTCACGCCGGTGGAGCTGTTTTTT. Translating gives CASSLTPVELFF.

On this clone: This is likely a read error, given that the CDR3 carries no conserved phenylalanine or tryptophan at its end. CDR3 nucleotides: TGTGCCAGCACCTTACAGGCCCGATCCTCCTACGAGCAGTACCTC. Amino acid sequence: CASTLQARSSYEQYL. The chain employs TRBV7-9 and TRBJ2-7; weak D call: TRBD1 (5 bases). The CDR3 extends over 15 amino acids. Per germline, CDR1 SEHNR and CDR2 FQNEAQ (reference sequence).

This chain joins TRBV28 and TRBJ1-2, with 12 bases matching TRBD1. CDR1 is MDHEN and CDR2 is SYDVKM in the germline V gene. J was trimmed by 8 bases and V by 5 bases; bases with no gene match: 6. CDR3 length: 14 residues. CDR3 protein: CASSARDRGRGYTF. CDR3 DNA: TGTGCCAGCAGTGCCCGGGACAGGGGGCGAGGCTACACCTTC.

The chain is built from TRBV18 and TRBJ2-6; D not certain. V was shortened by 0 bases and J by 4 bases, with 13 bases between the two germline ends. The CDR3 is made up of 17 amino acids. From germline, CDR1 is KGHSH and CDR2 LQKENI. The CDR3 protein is CASSPPVIRKGANVLTF. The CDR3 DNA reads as TGTGCCAGCTCACCACCGGTTATAAGGAAGGGGGCCAACGTCCTGACTTTC.

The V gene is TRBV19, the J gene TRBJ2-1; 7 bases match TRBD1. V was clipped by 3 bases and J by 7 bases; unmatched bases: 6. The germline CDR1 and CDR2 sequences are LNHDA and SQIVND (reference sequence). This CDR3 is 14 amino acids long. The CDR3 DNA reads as TGTGCCAGTAGTATCGGGACAGATAAAAATGAGCAGTTCTTC. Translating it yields CASSIGTDKNEQFF.

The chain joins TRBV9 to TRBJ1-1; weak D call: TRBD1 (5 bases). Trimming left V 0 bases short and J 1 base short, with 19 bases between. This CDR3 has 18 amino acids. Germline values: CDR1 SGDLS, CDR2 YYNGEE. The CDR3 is CASSVVEVGLDRNTEAFF. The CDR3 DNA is TGTGCCAGCAGCGTAGTAGAGGTCGGGTTAGACAGGAACACTGAAGCTTTCTTT. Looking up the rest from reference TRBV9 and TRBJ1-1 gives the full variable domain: DSGVTQTPKHLITATGQRVTLRCSPRSGDLSVYWYQQSLDQGLQFLIQYYNGEERAKGNILERFSAQQFPDLHSELNLSSLELGDSALYFCASSVVEVGLDRNTEAFFGQGTRLTVV.

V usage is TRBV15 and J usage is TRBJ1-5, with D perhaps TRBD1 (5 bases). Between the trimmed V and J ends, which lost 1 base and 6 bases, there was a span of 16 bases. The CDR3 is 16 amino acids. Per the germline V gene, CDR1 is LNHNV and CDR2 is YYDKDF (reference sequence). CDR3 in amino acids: CATSRGRGQGGQPQHF. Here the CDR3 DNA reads TGTGCCACCAGCAGAGGAAGGGGTCAGGGCGGTCAGCCCCAGCATTTT.

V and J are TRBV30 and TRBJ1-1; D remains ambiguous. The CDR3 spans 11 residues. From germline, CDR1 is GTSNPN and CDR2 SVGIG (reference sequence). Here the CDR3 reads CVSAAGFRAFF. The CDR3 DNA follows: TGTGTCTCCGCCGCGGGGTTTAGGGCTTTCTTT.

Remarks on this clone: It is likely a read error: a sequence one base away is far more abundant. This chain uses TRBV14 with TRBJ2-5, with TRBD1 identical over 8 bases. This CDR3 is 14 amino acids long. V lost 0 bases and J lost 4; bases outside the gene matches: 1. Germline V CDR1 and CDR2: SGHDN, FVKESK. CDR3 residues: CASSQDRGRETQYF. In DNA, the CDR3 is TGTGCCAGCAGCCAAGACAGGGGGCGAGAGACCCAGTACTTC.

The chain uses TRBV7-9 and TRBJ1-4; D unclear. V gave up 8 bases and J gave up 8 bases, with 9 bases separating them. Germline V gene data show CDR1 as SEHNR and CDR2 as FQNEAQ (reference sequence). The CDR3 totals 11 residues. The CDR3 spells CASALGEKLFF. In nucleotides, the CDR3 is TGTGCCAGCGCATTAGGGGAAAAACTGTTTTTT.

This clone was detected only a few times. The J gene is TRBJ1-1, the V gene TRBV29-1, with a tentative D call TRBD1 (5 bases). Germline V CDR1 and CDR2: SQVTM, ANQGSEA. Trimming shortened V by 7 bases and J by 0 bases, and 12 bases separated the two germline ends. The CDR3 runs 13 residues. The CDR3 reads CSAAGPMNTEAFF. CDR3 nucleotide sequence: TGCAGCGCAGCGGGGCCGATGAACACTGAAGCTTTCTTT.

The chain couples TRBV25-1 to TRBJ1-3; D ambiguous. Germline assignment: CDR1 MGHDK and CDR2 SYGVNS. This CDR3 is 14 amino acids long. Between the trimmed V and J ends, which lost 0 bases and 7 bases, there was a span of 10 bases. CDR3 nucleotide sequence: TGTGCCAGCAGTGAATATAAGGGTTTCAACACCATATATTTT. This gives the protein CASSEYKGFNTIYF.

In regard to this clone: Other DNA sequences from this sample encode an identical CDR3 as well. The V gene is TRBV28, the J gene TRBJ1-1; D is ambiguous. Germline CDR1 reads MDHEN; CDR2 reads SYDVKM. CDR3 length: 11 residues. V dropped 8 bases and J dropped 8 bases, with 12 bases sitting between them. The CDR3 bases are TGTGCCAGCCGCTCGGGCGTCGAAGCTTTCTTT. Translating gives CASRSGVEAFF.

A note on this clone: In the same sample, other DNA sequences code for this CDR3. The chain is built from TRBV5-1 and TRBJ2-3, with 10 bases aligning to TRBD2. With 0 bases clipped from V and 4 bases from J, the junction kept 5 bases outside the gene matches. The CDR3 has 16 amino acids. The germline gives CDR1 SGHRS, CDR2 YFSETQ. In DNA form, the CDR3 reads TGCGCCAGCAGCTTGGATCTAGCGGGAGCGGCAGATACGCAGTATTTT. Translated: CASSLDLAGAADTQYF.

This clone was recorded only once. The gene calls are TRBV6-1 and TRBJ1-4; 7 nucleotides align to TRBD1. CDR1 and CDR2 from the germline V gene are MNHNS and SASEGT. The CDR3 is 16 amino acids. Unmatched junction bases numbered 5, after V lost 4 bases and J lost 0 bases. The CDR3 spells CASSARQGSTNEKLFF. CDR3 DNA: TGTGCCAGCAGTGCCCGACAGGGTTCAACTAATGAAAAACTGTTTTTT.

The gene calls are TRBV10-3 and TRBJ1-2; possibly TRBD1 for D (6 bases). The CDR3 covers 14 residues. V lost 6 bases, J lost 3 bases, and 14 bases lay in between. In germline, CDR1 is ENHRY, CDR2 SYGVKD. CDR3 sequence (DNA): TGTGCCATCAGGGGCGCTGCAGGGGACTATGGCTACACCTTC. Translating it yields CAIRGAAGDYGYTF.